The T cell receptor beta chain described here comes from a study of T-cell memory formation after mild COVID-19. TCRdb re-analysed the 5' RACE reads in MiXCR, keeping a single row per CDR3 protein. The sample shows 550,000 to 600,000 distinct CDR3 sequences, 17% of them seen only once. In its sample, this clonotype was seen a few times. CDR1 is LNHDA, CDR2 SQIVND, per germline (reference sequence). The CDR3 has 14 amino acids. Trimming cost V 3 bases and J 5 bases, with 13 bases left between them. The receptor was derived from an adult woman who had mild COVID-19 (a few samples of this study predate the infection). Cell type and time point are not known. Material for sequencing was PBMCs or a T cell subset sorted from them (not recorded which). The chain employs TRBV19 and TRBJ1-2, with a weak D call TRBD1 (5 bases). The CDR3 loop is CASSIGAEWYGYTF. The CDR3 DNA is TGTGCCAGTAGTATCGGGGCTGAGTGGTATGGCTACACCTTC. The full variable domain, with the rest looked up from reference TRBV19 and TRBJ1-2, is DGGITQSPKYLFRKEGQNVTLSCEQNLNHDAMYWYRQDPGQGLRLIYYSQIVNDFQKGDIAEGYSVSREKKESFPLTVTSAQKNPTAFYLCASSIGAEWYGYTFGSGTRLTVV.